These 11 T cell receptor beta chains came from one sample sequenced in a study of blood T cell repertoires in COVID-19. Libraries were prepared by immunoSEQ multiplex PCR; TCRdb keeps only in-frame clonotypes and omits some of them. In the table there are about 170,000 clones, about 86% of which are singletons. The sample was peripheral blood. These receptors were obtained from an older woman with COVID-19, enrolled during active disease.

The DNA for the CDR3 is TGTGCCAGCAGTTTTTTAGGGCAGGGGATCACTGAAGCTTTCTTT. Protein: CASSFLGQGITEAFF. The V gene is TRBV6-5, the J gene TRBJ1-1; possible D gene TRBD1, 6 bases. This CDR3 spans 15 amino acids. The ends were cut back, 4 bases at V and 4 bases at J, with 16 bases in the middle. The germline CDR1 and CDR2 sequences are MNHEY and SVGAGI.

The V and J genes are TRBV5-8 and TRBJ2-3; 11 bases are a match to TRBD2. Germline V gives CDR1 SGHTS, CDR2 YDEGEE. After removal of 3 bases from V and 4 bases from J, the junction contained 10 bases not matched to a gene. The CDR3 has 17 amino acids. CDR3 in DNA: TGTGCCAGCAGCTCGCTCTTTAGCGGGAGGGCCGCAGATACGCAGTATTTT. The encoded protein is CASSSLFSGRAADTQYF.

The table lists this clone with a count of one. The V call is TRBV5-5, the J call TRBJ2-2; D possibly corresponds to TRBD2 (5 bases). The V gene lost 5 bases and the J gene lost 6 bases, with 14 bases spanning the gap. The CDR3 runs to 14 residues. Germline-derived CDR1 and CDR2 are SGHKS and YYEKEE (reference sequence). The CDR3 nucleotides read TGTGCCAGCAGTCTAACCGGGGTGCCCGGGGAGCTGTTTTTT. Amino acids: CASSLTGVPGELFF.

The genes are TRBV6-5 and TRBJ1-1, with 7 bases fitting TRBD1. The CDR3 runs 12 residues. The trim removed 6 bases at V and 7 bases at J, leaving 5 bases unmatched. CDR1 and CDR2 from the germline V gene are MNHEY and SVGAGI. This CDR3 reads CASRVDRVEAFF. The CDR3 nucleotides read TGTGCCAGCAGAGTAGACAGGGTTGAAGCTTTCTTT.

CDR3 in DNA: TGTGCCAGCAGCGCTAAGGGACTAGGGGGTTTCTACGAGCAGTACTTC. This gives the protein CASSAKGLGGFYEQYF. This chain uses TRBV9 with TRBJ2-7; 8 bases agree with TRBD2. The CDR3 has 16 residues. The germline CDR1 and CDR2 sequences are SGDLS and YYNGEE. The ends lost 3 bases at V and 3 bases at J; junction bases unmatched: 11.

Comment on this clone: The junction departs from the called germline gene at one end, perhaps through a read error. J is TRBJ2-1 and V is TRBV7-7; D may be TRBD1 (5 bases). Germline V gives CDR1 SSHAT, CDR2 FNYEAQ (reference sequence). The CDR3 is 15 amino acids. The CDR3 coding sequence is TGTGCTAGCAGCTTAGCAACCCAGGGAAGCAATGAGCAGTTCTTC. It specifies CASSLATQGSNEQFF.

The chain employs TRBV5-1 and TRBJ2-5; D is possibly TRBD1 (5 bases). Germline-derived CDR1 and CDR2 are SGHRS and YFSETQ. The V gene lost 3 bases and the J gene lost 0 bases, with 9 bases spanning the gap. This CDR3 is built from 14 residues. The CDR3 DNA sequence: TGCGCCAGCAGCTGGCGACAGTACCAAGAGACCCAGTACTTC. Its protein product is CASSWRQYQETQYF.

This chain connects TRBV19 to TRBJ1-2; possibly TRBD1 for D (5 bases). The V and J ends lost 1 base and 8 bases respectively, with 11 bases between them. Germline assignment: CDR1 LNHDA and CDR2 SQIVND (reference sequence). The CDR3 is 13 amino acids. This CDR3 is CASSIGQGDGYTF. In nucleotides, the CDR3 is TGTGCCAGTAGTATAGGCCAGGGTGACGGCTACACCTTC.

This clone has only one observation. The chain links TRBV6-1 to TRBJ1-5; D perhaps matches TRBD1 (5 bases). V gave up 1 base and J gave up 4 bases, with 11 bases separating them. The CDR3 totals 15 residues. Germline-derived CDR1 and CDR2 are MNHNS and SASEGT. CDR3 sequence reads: CASSEGGGKNQPQHF. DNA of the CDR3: TGTGCCAGCAGTGAAGGGGGGGGTAAGAATCAGCCCCAGCATTTT.

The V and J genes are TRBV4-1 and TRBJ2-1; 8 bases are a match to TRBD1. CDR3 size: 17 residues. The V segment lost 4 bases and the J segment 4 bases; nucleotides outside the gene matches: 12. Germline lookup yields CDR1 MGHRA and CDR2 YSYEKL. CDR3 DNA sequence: TGCGCCAGCAGCCGCCTTTCTCTCAGGGGGCGGTACAATGAGCAGTTCTTC. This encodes CASSRLSLRGRYNEQFF.

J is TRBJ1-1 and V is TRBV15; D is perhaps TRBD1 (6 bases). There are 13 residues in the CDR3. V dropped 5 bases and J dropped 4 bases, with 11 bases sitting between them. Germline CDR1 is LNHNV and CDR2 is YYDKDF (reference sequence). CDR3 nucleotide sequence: TGTGCCACCAGCGGGGGAGGGGGCACTGAAGCTTTCTTT. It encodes CATSGGGGTEAFF.